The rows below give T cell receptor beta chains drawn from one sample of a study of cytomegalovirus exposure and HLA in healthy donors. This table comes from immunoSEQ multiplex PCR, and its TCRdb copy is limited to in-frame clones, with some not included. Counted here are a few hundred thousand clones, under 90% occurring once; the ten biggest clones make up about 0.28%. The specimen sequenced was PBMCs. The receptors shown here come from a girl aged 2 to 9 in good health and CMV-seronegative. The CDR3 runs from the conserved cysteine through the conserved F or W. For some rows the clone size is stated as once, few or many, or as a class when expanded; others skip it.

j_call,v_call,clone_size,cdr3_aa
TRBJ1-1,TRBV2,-,CASSEGQGASFEKNTEAFF
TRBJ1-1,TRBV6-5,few,CASSYSSGYTEAFF
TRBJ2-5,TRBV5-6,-,CASRRSVRETQYF
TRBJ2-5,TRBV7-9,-,CASSPSPTRAEEYQETQYF
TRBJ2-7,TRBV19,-,CASSILPGQGHYEQYF
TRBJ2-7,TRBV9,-,CASSPKRERHEQYF
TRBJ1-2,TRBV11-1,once,CASSPTGTPYGYTF
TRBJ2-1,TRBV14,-,CASSKWTSGTMRQFF
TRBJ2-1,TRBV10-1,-,CASSEKTQRYNEQFF
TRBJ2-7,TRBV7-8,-,CASSPRLAGVYEQYF
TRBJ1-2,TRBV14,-,CASSQDRVNYGYTF
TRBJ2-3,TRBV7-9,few,CASGVWLAGGTDTQYF
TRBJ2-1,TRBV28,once,CASSNRDRGFYRFF
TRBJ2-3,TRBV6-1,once,CASSEDNREKDTQYF
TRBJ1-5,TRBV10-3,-,CAISGTGFQPQHF
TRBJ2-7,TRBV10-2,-,CASRTPAGKGEQYF
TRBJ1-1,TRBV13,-,CASSSFRGQGVTEAFF
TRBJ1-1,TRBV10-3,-,CAIREQFPMGSIGSGNTEAFF
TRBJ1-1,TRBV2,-,CTSRPRGWTEAFF
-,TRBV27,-,CATRTGTGSYEQYF
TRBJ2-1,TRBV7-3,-,CASSLSPGYEQFF
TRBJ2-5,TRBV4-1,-,CASSQGEDRGETQYF
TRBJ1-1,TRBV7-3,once,CASSVTGGMGDTEAFF
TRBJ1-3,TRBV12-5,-,CASGPSGTAEGTIYF
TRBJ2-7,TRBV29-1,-,CSVRAGVGGEQYF
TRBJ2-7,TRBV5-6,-,CASSFTSGIYEQYF
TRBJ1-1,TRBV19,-,CASSPRSTEAFF
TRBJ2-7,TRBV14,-,CASSQGFLPFPGYEQYF
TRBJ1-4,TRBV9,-,CASSAAPNEKLFF
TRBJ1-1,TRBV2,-,CASSGRTGGTEAFF
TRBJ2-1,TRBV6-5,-,CASSYGLAGGYNEQFF
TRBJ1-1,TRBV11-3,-,CASSLTGVNTEAFF
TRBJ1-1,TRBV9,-,CASGHPGASTEAFF
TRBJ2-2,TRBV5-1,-,CASSRRTGGNTGELFF
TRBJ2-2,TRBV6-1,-,CASSRLAGNGELFF
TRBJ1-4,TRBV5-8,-,CASSHDRKGLNEKLFF
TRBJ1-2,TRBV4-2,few,CASSQEGGGEVYGYTF
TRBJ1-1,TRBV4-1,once,CASSQMPGRDATEAFF
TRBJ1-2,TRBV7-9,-,CASTQDSANYGYTF
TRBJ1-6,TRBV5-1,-,CASSLTQGNSPLHF
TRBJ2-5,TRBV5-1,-,CASSPLAGVLGETQYF
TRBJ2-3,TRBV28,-,CASSLYGGAADTQYF
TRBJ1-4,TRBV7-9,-,CASSHAGLNEKLFF
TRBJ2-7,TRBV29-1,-,CSVFGGNSYEQYF
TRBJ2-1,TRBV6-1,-,CASSSSGSLNEQFF
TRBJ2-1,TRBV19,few,CASSKTSGGYNEQFF
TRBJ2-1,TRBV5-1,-,CASSGTSRRYDNEQFF
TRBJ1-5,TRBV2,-,CASSEAGGNNQPQHF
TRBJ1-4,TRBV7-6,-,CASSTHRGLLNEKLFF
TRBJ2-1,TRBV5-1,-,CASSWGGVSYNEQFF
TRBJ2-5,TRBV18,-,CASSTGTGGHETQYF
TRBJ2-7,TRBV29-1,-,CSVVGGLGSEQYF
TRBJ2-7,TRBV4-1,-,CASSQVGTGPYEQYF
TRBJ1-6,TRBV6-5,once,CATRGLESPLHF
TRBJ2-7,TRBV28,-,CASSGVGGDTYEQYF